The sequence of this TCR beta chain was determined in a study of CD8+ T cells in alopecia areata (dated by TCRdb to 2017 to 2018). Context from the whole study: In both human patients and the C3H/HeJ mouse model, the study applied high-throughput TCRbeta sequencing to look at T cell clonal expansion in alopecia areata. Amplification of TCRbeta CDR3 regions was done by immunoSEQ multiplex PCR using 35 Vbeta forward primers and 13 Jbeta reverse primers. On the human side, TCRbeta sequencing was run on scalp tissue and on sorted CD4+ and CD8+ peripheral blood T cells from healthy controls and from alopecia areata patients with either patchy or totalis/universalis disease. RNA was obtained with the PAXgene miRNA kit for fixed scalp, the miRNeasy kit for PBMCs, and the RNeasy kit for mouse skin. Clonality in the scalp was compared among normal scalp (n=4), patchy alopecia areata scalp (n=8), and alopecia totalis/universalis scalp (n=8). What the study reported, not specific to this receptor: Unlike mouse skin, where gammadelta T cells dominate, normal human skin contains resident alphabeta T cells that get sequenced too, which complicates analysis of the scalp TCR repertoire. Higher clonality and more expanded CD8+ clones were observed in lesional scalp than in normal scalp, particularly in alopecia totalis/universalis, a finding suggestive of antigenic drive. TCR sequences shared between patients were less clear than in mice, possibly partly because of HLA diversity in the patient population.

Of note for this clone: There is no known antigen for this receptor. Base qualities were left out, and no much larger clone turns up one base away.

The CDR3 contains 12 residues, cysteine and phenylalanine counted. The DNA shown is the 36-base CDR3, in frame from base 1. The trim is 3 bases for V and 6 bases for J, with a gap of 8 bases between the germline ends. The germline V gene yields MNHNS for CDR1 and SASEGT for CDR2. The library was made by the immunoSEQ multiplex PCR assay. For TCR sequencing, RNA was extracted from every sample and reverse transcribed into cDNA to serve as template. SuperScript III was used to make first-strand cDNA, primed with a 2:1 mix of oligo-dT and random hexamers. A synthetic immune receptor repertoire was used to measure amplification bias, and any remaining bias was corrected computationally. In the paper's pipeline: Raw reads were preprocessed for error removal, and CDR3 was defined according to IMGT conventions as running from the conserved cysteine to phenylalanine. To get clonality, Shannon entropy was normalized by log2 of the number of productive unique TCRs and the result was subtracted from 1. Scalp TCRbeta sequences were cross-referenced with sorted blood CD4 and CD8 repertoires so that the CD4 or CD8 identity of scalp clones could be inferred. TCRdb's version of the immuneACCESS table is confined to in-frame rearrangements and falls short of the full clone set. An unresolved V gene accounts for under half of the shortfall where checked; the remainder is of unknown origin. D and trimming were read from the DNA, whereas the V and J calls and clone size are those reported in that table. The sample has about 30,000 clones on record, less than 65% of them singletons. Under 20% of the sample is taken by the ten largest.

From alopecia areata patients, peripheral blood was collected along with lesional scalp punch biopsies. PBMCs were separated by density centrifugation and stained for CD3, CD4 and CD8, after which CD4+ and CD8+ T cells were sorted on a FACSAria. Alopecia areata patients who were not treated were recruited through a multicenter biomarker study. In five patients from the biomarker study, blood CD8+ T cells were sorted further into NKG2D-low and NKG2D-high fractions. This receptor was taken from a human donor with alopecia areata. This chain joins TRBV6-1 to TRBJ1-1; there is no confident call for the D gene. Sample: NKG2D-high CD8+ T cells sorted from blood. Read against the paper, the sample's cell subset or site label means: sorted CD8+ NKG2D-high blood T cells. CDR3 loop: CASSENSAEAFF. The nucleotides are TGTGCCAGCAGTGAGAACTCGGCTGAAGCTTTCTTT.